This entry describes one TCR beta chain. What it binds is not known. Naive CD8 populations comprised CD45RO-negative cells positively selected for CCR7, excluding terminally differentiated effector memory CD45RA+ cells. The donors, healthy adults who were HIV-negative, had experienced no recent acute infections or vaccinations. The table came from immunoSEQ multiplex PCR; TCRdb's copy has only in-frame clones and leaves some out. The data contain around 2.1 million clones, approximately 94% of them singletons. This sample is part of a study of shared clonotypes between healthy human individuals. Study-level results: Sorted-subset samples were not fully sequenced, rarefaction indicated. Donor clonotype sharing was expected to depend on sequencing depth.

This TCR derives from a man younger than 35 in good health. Some clones in this sample may be carry-over from other donors' samples. The sample taken for sequencing was naive CD8+ T cells from PBMCs.

CDR3 amino acids: CASSLEWIAQETQYF. CDR3 nucleotides: TGTGCCAGCAGCCTCGAATGGATTGCCCAAGAGACCCAGTACTTC. This rearrangement joins TRBV11-2 to TRBJ2-5; D gene uncertain. Trimming stripped 5 bases from V and 1 base from J, with 14 bases between. The CDR3 is 15 amino acids. Germline CDR1 and CDR2: SGHAT and FQNNGV.